The 4 T cell receptor beta chains listed next were all sequenced from one sample in a study of blood T cell repertoires in COVID-19. Sequencing was performed with immunoSEQ multiplex PCR; in TCRdb, only in-frame clones are kept and a portion is missing. The sample shows some 270,000 clones, approximately 85% of them seen only once. Sequenced input: peripheral blood. These receptors were taken from a human donor with COVID-19, enrolled during active disease. The donor label of this sample is uncertain.

The V call is TRBV30, the J call TRBJ1-5; tentatively, D is TRBD1 (6 bases). The CDR3 loop spans 16 amino acids. With 3 bases removed from V and 0 bases from J, the gap between germline ends came to 15 bases. Germline CDR1 and CDR2: GTSNPN and SVGIG (reference sequence). CDR3 DNA sequence: TGTGCCTGGAGCTGGGGGCAGACCTTTAGCAATCAGCCCCAGCATTTT. It translates to CAWSWGQTFSNQPQHF.

The chain carries TRBV28 and TRBJ1-5; weak D call: TRBD1 (5 bases). From germline, CDR1 is MDHEN and CDR2 SYDVKM. V lost 2 bases and J 6 bases, leaving 20 bases between the germline ends. CDR3 size: 17 residues. For the CDR3, the DNA is TGTGCCAGCAGTTTAGTGGGGGGGGTCGCGGATGGTCAGCCCCAGCATTTT. It encodes CASSLVGGVADGQPQHF.

The J gene is TRBJ1-2, the V gene TRBV10-3, with 8 nucleotides matching TRBD1. V was clipped by 6 bases and J by 5 bases; unmatched bases: 11. This CDR3 contains 15 residues. Germline values: CDR1 ENHRY, CDR2 SYGVKD. The CDR3 loop reads CAISEDRGSRYGYTF. In nucleotides, the CDR3 is TGTGCCATCAGCGAAGACAGGGGATCAAGGTATGGCTACACCTTC.

The chain employs TRBV2 and TRBJ1-4; D ambiguous. Germline loops: CDR1 SNHLY, CDR2 FYNNEI. V dropped 5 bases and J dropped 4 bases, with 11 bases sitting between them. CDR3 length: 14 amino acids. The DNA of the CDR3 is TGTGCCAGCAGTTTAAACGGGGTTAATGAAAAACTGTTTTTT. This codes for CASSLNGVNEKLFF.